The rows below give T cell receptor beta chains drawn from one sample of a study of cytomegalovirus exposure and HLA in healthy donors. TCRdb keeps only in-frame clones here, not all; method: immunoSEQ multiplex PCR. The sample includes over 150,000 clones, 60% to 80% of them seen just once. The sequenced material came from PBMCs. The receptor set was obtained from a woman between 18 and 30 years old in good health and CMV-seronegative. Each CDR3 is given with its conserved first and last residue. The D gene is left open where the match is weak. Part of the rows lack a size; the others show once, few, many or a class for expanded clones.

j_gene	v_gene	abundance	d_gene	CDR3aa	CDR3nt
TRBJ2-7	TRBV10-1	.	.	CASSDPRGRTYEQYF	TGCGCCAGCAGTGACCCCAGAGGGAGAACCTACGAGCAGTACTTC
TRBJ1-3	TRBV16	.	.	CASSQSKAHGIIIGNTIYF	TGTGCCAGCAGCCAATCTAAGGCCCACGGGATTATTATTGGAAACACCATATATTTT
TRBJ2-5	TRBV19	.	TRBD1	CASSIKGAVFQETQYF	TGTGCCAGTAGTATAAAGGGGGCTGTATTCCAAGAGACCCAGTACTTC
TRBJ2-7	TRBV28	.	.	CASSSGQGYEQYF	TGTGCCAGCAGTTCCGGGCAGGGTTACGAGCAGTACTTC
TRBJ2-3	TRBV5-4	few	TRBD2	CASSSGTSGGRTDTQYF	TGTGCCAGCAGCTCCGGGACTAGCGGGGGGCGTACAGATACGCAGTATTTT
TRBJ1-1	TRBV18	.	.	CASSPGSGVTEAFF	TGTGCCAGCTCACCGGGTAGCGGAGTGACTGAAGCTTTCTTT
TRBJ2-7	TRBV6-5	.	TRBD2	CASSSGLAGAYEQYF	TGTGCCAGCAGTTCCGGACTAGCGGGGGCTTACGAGCAGTACTTC
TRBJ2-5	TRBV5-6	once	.	CASSAPRGGAQETQYF	TGTGCCAGCAGCGCCCCAAGGGGCGGGGCGCAAGAGACCCAGTACTTC
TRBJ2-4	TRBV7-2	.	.	CASSLDRLRAKNIQYF	TGTGCCAGCAGCTTAGACAGGCTAAGGGCCAAAAACATTCAGTACTTC
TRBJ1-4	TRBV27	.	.	CASGGARREKLFF	TGTGCCAGCGGGGGGGCGCGACGGGAAAAACTGTTTTTT
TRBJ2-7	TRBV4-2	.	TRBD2	CASSQDDGTNGAEQYF	TGTGCCAGCAGCCAAGACGATGGGACTAACGGGGCCGAGCAGTACTTC
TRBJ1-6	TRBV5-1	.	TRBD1	CASSGQGNSPLHF	TGCGCCAGCAGCGGACAGGGTAATTCACCCCTCCACTTT
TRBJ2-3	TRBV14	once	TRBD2	CASSSLAGVTDTQYF	TGTGCCAGCAGTTCTCTAGCGGGGGTCACAGATACGCAGTATTTT
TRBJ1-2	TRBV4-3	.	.	CASSSRQEANYGYTF	TGCGCCAGCAGCTCCCGACAGGAAGCTAACTATGGCTACACCTTC
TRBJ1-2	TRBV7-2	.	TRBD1	CASSLGGQDRGYGYTF	TGTGCCAGCAGCTTAGGTGGACAGGATCGAGGGTATGGCTACACCTTC
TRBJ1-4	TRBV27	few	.	CATLDRRGEKLFF	TGTGCCACGCTGGACCGCCGAGGGGAAAAACTGTTTTTT
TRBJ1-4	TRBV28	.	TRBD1	CASRGTGEPPANEKLFF	TGTGCCAGCAGAGGGACAGGGGAGCCTCCGGCTAATGAAAAACTGTTTTTT
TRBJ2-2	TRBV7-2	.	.	CASNDYTGSAGELFF	TGTGCCAGCAACGATTACACAGGGTCCGCCGGGGAGCTGTTTTTT
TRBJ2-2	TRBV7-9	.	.	CASSPGGELFF	TGTGCCAGCAGCCCCGGGGGGGAGCTGTTTTTT
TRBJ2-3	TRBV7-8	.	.	CASSERDTQYF	TGTGCCAGCAGCGAGAGAGATACGCAGTATTTT
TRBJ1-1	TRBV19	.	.	CASSIDLRTVNTEAFF	TGTGCCAGTAGTATAGATCTCCGGACAGTGAACACTGAAGCTTTCTTT
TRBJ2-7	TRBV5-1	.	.	CASREADYEQYF	TGCGCCAGCAGGGAAGCGGACTACGAGCAGTACTTC
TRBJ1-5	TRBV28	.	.	CASTPSGSGNQPQHF	TGTGCCAGCACCCCATCAGGGTCGGGCAATCAGCCCCAGCATTTT
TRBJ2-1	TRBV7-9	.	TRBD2	CASSLERGGRLNEQFF	TGTGCCAGCAGCTTAGAGAGGGGCGGGAGATTGAATGAGCAGTTCTTC
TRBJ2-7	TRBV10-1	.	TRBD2	CASSERGTSGSYEQYF	TGCGCCAGCAGTGAGCGGGGGACTAGCGGAAGCTACGAGCAGTACTTC
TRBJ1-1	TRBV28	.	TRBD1	CASPEPGQGALSAFF	TGTGCCAGCCCTGAACCGGGACAGGGGGCTTTGTCTGCTTTCTTT
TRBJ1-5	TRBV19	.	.	CASSATGGGQPQHF	TGTGCCAGTAGTGCCACGGGGGGGGGACAGCCCCAGCATTTT
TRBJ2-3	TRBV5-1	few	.	CASSPQGWEDTQYF	TGCGCCAGCAGCCCACAGGGCTGGGAAGATACGCAGTATTTT
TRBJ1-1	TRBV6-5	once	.	CASSYSLSGIRTEAFF	TGTGCCAGCAGTTACTCGCTTTCAGGGATCCGGACTGAAGCTTTCTTT
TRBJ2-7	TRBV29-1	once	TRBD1	CSVGRQGPQYEQYF	TGCAGCGTTGGAAGACAGGGGCCCCAATACGAGCAGTACTTC
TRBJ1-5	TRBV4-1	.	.	CASSQMAAGSNQPQHF	TGCGCCAGCAGCCAGATGGCGGCGGGGTCCAATCAGCCCCAGCATTTT
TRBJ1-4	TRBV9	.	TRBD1	CASSQGAGNEKLFF	TGTGCCAGCAGCCAGGGGGCAGGTAATGAAAAACTGTTTTTT
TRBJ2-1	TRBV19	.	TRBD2	CASSRTSGPVNEQFF	TGTGCCAGTAGTAGGACTAGCGGACCCGTCAATGAGCAGTTCTTC
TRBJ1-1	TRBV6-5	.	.	CASSRGTNTEAFF	TGTGCCAGCTCCAGGGGAACAAACACTGAAGCTTTCTTT
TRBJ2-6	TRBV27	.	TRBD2	CASSLSLASSGANVLTF	TGTGCCAGCAGTTTATCACTAGCGAGCTCTGGGGCCAACGTCCTGACTTTC
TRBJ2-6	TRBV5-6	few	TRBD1	CASSLAGGGANVLTF	TGTGCCAGCAGCTTGGCAGGGGGTGGGGCCAACGTCCTGACTTTC
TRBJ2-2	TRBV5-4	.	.	CASSLVLQGGTGELFF	TGTGCCAGCAGCTTGGTTCTCCAGGGGGGCACCGGGGAGCTGTTTTTT
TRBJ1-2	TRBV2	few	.	CASSEAPVSYGYTF	TGTGCCAGCAGTGAAGCACCAGTAAGCTATGGCTACACCTTC
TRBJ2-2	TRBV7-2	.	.	CASSLRRGGTGELFF	TGTGCCAGCAGCTTGCGGCGGGGTGGCACCGGGGAGCTGTTTTTT
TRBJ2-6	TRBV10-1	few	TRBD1	CASSECGQGVLRGANVLTF	TGCGCCAGCAGTGAGTGCGGACAGGGGGTTCTTCGTGGGGCCAACGTCCTGACTTTC
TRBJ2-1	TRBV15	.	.	CATSDHRVSSYNEQFF	TGTGCCACCAGCGACCACAGGGTATCATCCTACAATGAGCAGTTCTTC
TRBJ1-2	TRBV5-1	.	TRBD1	CASSLGGTAGGYTF	TGCGCCAGCAGCTTGGGAGGGACAGCTGGGGGCTACACCTTC
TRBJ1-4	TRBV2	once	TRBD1	CATRQGLEEKLFF	TGTGCCACCCGACAGGGTCTAGAGGAAAAACTGTTTTTT
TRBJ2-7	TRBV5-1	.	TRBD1	CASSPGQGDYEQYF	TGCGCCAGCAGCCCGGGACAGGGTGACTACGAGCAGTACTTC
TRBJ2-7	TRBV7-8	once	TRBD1	CASSLGTGLAGEQYF	TGTGCCAGCAGCCTCGGGACAGGGCTTGCGGGCGAGCAGTACTTC
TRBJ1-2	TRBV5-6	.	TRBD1	CASTHSGTGDLYGYTF	TGTGCCAGCACACACTCCGGGACAGGCGATCTCTATGGCTACACCTTC
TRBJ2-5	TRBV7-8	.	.	CASSLANSGNNQETQYF	TGTGCCAGCAGCTTAGCGAATAGCGGAAATAATCAAGAGACCCAGTACTTC
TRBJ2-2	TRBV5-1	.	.	CASSLAAGVTGELFF	TGCGCCAGCAGCTTGGCCGCAGGGGTCACCGGGGAGCTGTTTTTT
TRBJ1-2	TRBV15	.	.	CATSPDRDYGYTF	TGTGCCACCAGCCCGGACAGAGACTATGGCTACACCTTC
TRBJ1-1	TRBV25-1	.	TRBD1	CASSEPVQGVAFF	TGTGCCAGCAGTGAACCAGTACAGGGGGTAGCTTTCTTT
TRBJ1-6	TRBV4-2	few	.	CASSQDREASPLHF	TGTGCCAGCAGCCAAGACAGGGAGGCCTCACCCCTCCACTTT
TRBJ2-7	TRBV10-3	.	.	CAISESVRGYEQYF	TGTGCCATCAGTGAGTCGGTGAGGGGGTACGAGCAGTACTTC
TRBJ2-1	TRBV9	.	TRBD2	CASSATGTSVLNEQFF	TGTGCCAGCAGCGCGACCGGGACTAGCGTTTTAAATGAGCAGTTCTTC
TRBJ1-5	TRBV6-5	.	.	CASSYSSPYSNQPQHF	TGTGCCAGCAGTTACTCTAGTCCCTATAGCAATCAGCCCCAGCATTTT
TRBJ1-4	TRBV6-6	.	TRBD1	CASSSGDRAEKLFF	TGTGCCAGCAGTAGTGGGGACAGGGCTGAAAAACTGTTTTTT